This T cell receptor (beta chain) was profiled in a study of T cell responses to AZD1222 COVID-19 vaccine. Background on the study: Both about-4-week and about-12-week second-dose recipients were combined.

V lost 4 bases, J lost 0 bases, and 12 bases lay in between. This CDR3 contains 15 residues. The germline gives CDR1 LGHNA, CDR2 YSLEER. TCRdb's copy holds only in-frame clones and misses some; the assay was immunoSEQ multiplex PCR. The data contain tens of thousands of clones, roughly 84% of them seen just once; the ten biggest clones take up approximately 25%. The genes are TRBV4-3 and TRBJ1-2, with a weak D call TRBD1 (5 bases). The material sequenced was peripheral blood, taken on day 0 of AZD1222 vaccination. This TCR came from an adult in good health. CDR3 protein: CASSLDRGTNYGYTF. In nucleotides, the CDR3 is TGCGCCAGCAGCCTTGACAGAGGAACTAACTATGGCTACACCTTC.